The 16 T cell receptor beta chains listed next were all sequenced from one sample in a study of T cell changes during pregnancy in multiple sclerosis. Libraries were prepared by immunoSEQ multiplex PCR; TCRdb keeps only in-frame clonotypes and omits some of them. The data show around 110,000 clones, more than 85% seen once. This sample comprised peripheral blood, obtained in the third trimester of pregnancy. These receptors all come from a female donor with multiple sclerosis, enrolled in a pregnancy study.

The CDR3 DNA reads as TGTGCCAGCAGCGTAGAGGGACAGGGTGGGAATGAGCAGTTCTTC. Translated: CASSVEGQGGNEQFF. The chain uses TRBV9 and TRBJ2-1; 9 bases fit TRBD1. CDR3 size: 15 residues. CDR1 and CDR2 from the germline V gene are SGDLS and YYNGEE. The V and J ends lost 0 bases and 7 bases, in that order; junction bases with no gene match: 5.

The J gene is TRBJ2-1, the V gene TRBV5-1, with D possibly matching TRBD2 (6 bases). The CDR3 is 16 residues long. Trimming stripped 0 bases from V and 0 bases from J, with 10 bases between. In germline, CDR1 is SGHRS, CDR2 YFSETQ. In DNA, the CDR3 is TGCGCCAGCAGCTTGGGTAGCGGCAACTCCTACAATGAGCAGTTCTTC. Translation gives CASSLGSGNSYNEQFF.

This clone has just one count. V is TRBV11-2 and J is TRBJ2-3, with 8 bases that match TRBD1. CDR3 size: 17 residues. The V and J ends lost 2 bases and 3 bases, in that order; junction bases with no gene match: 10. The germline V gene encodes CDR1 SGHAT and CDR2 FQNNGV. The CDR3 nucleotides read TGTGCCAGCAGCTTACGGCCTTTGGACAGGGTTACAGATACGCAGTATTTT. It translates to CASSLRPLDRVTDTQYF.

The chain joins TRBV19 to TRBJ1-1; 8 positions agree with TRBD1. Trimming removed 7 bases from V and 4 bases from J; junction bases left unmatched: 8. Germline V gene lookup returns CDR1 LNHDA and CDR2 SQIVND (reference sequence). The CDR3 spans 14 residues. This CDR3 is CASTIDRGGTEAFF. The CDR3 DNA reads TGTGCCAGTACTATCGACAGGGGTGGCACTGAAGCTTTCTTT.

This clone has a handful of counts. The rearrangement joins TRBV4-2 to TRBJ2-1; 9 nucleotides line up with TRBD2. Trimming took 4 bases from V and 10 from J; bases not matched to a gene: 14. Germline CDR1 LGHNA, CDR2 YNFKEQ. The CDR3 covers 16 residues. The CDR3 region is CASSRLLAGLMGEQFF. CDR3 coding DNA: TGTGCCAGCAGCCGCCTACTAGCGGGCCTTATGGGAGAGCAGTTCTTC.

The genes are TRBV7-3 and TRBJ2-7; tentative D call: TRBD1 (7 bases). V lost 3 bases, J lost 2 bases, and 20 bases lay in between. CDR1 SGHTA and CDR2 FQGTGA come from the germline V gene. This CDR3 contains 17 residues. The CDR3 here is CASSFSRMRDSPYEQYF. For the CDR3, the DNA is TGTGCCAGCAGCTTTTCCCGGATGCGGGACAGTCCCTACGAGCAGTACTTC.

This rearrangement joins TRBV2 to TRBJ1-2; 10 nucleotides line up with TRBD1. Germline CDR1 and CDR2: SNHLY and FYNNEI. The ends lost 0 bases at V and 7 bases at J; junction bases unmatched: 5. The CDR3 is 15 amino acids. In nucleotides, the CDR3 is TGTGCCAGCAGTGAAGCGCGACAGGGGGCCGGTGGCTACACCTTC. Translated: CASSEARQGAGGYTF.

This chain joins TRBV28 and TRBJ1-2; D gene uncertain. The germline gives CDR1 MDHEN, CDR2 SYDVKM. This CDR3 has 15 amino acids. V was shortened by 3 bases and J by 4 bases, with 15 bases between the two germline ends. CDR3 in amino acids: CASSFLGTARYGYTF. The DNA of the CDR3 is TGTGCCAGCAGTTTCCTCGGCACAGCACGCTATGGCTACACCTTC.

This chain connects TRBV7-3 to TRBJ2-5; 13 bases agree with TRBD2. Losses at the gene ends were 5 bases for V and 4 bases for J; bases not matched to a gene: 7. CDR3 size: 16 residues. Germline-derived CDR1 and CDR2 are SGHTA and FQGTGA. The CDR3, as DNA: TGTGCCAGCAGCCCCGGGACTAGCGGGACCCCAGAGACCCAGTACTTC. It is translated as CASSPGTSGTPETQYF.

The chain carries TRBV7-2 and TRBJ1-3, with a tentative D call TRBD1 (5 bases). CDR1 and CDR2 from the germline V gene are SGHTA and FQGNSA. The V end lost 4 bases, the J end lost 4 bases, and 11 bases lay between the germline ends. The CDR3 contains 14 residues. CDR3 sequence (DNA): TGTGCCAGCAGCTCCCGCGGGGGGGGAAACACCATATATTTT. This gives the protein CASSSRGGGNTIYF.

J is TRBJ2-7 and V is TRBV5-6; D unclear. V was trimmed by 0 bases and J by 2 bases, leaving 9 bases between them. CDR1 is SGHDT and CDR2 is YYEEEE in the germline V gene. The CDR3 consists of 14 residues. CDR3 bases: TGTGCCAGCAGCTTGGTAGTGCCTCCCTACGAGCAGTACTTC. Protein product: CASSLVVPPYEQYF.

The chain carries TRBV11-1 and TRBJ2-1, with TRBD1 as a possible D gene (5 bases). Germline V gene lookup returns CDR1 SGHAT and CDR2 FQDESV (reference sequence). The V end was cut by 3 bases, the J end by 10 bases, with 19 bases between. The CDR3 sequence is 15 residues long. As DNA, the CDR3 is TGTGCCAGCAGCTTTCAGGGCGAACCCAATGAAGAGCAGTTCTTC. Translated: CASSFQGEPNEEQFF.

Regarding this clone: At one of its ends the junction is not consistent with the germline gene, which may arise from a read error. The sample contains more than one DNA sequence encoding this CDR3. The chain carries TRBV5-1 and TRBJ2-7; TRBD1 agrees at 7 bases. CDR3 length equals 13 residues. Germline loops: CDR1 SGHRS, CDR2 YFSETQ. The CDR3: CASSWGQSYEQYF. CDR3 sequence (DNA): TGTGCCAGCAGCTGGGGACAGTCCTACGAGCAGTACTTC.

This clone was detected only a few times. The J gene is TRBJ1-1, the V gene TRBV10-1; 7 bases align to TRBD1. V shed 6 bases, J shed 0 bases, and the junction held 10 bases outside the gene matches. The CDR3 covers 16 residues. From germline, CDR1 is WNHNN and CDR2 SYGVQD (reference sequence). CDR3 amino acids: CASSDRASPMNTEAFF. The CDR3, as DNA: TGCGCCAGCAGCGACAGGGCGTCTCCGATGAACACTGAAGCTTTCTTT.

The chain recombines TRBV6-6 with TRBJ1-2; maybe TRBD1 (6 bases). V lost 5 bases and J lost 8, with 18 bases in between. The CDR3 consists of 14 residues. Germline-derived CDR1 and CDR2 are MNHNY and SVGAGI (reference sequence). The CDR3 sequence: CASSAIRGASGYTF. DNA for the CDR3: TGTGCCAGCAGTGCCATCAGGGGCGCGAGCGGCTACACCTTC.

The chain employs TRBV19 and TRBJ1-6, with 9 bases identical to TRBD1. This CDR3 region has 15 residues. J was trimmed by 6 bases and V by 5 bases; bases with no gene match: 5. Per the germline V gene, CDR1 is LNHDA and CDR2 is SQIVND (reference sequence). The CDR3 coding sequence is TGTGCCAGTAGTGGGACAGGGAATATTAATTCACCCCTCCACTTT. As protein: CASSGTGNINSPLHF.